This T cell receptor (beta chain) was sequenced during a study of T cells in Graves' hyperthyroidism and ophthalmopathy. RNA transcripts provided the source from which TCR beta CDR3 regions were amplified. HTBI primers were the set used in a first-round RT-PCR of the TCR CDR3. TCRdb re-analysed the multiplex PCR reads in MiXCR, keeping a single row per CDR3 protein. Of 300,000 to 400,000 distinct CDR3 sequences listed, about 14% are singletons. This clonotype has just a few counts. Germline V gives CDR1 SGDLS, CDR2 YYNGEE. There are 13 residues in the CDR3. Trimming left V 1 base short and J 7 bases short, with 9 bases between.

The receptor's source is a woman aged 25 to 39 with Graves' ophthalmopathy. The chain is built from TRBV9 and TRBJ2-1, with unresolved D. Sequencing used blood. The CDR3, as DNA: TGTGCCAGCAGCGTATCGAACTTTAATGAGCAGTTCTTC. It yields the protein CASSVSNFNEQFF.